The next 20 T cell receptor beta chains were all read from a single sample in a study of blood T cell repertoires in COVID-19. Sequencing was performed with immunoSEQ multiplex PCR; in TCRdb, only in-frame clones are kept and a portion is missing. The repertoire has some 150,000 clones, roughly 76% of them found once; the top ten carry 8% to 9%. Specimen: peripheral blood. The source is a human donor with acute or convalescent COVID-19. The donor label of this sample is uncertain.

V gene TRBV2 combines with J gene TRBJ1-4, with D perhaps matching TRBD1 (5 bases). The germline CDR1 and CDR2 sequences are SNHLY and FYNNEI. Between the trimmed V and J ends, which lost 7 bases and 7 bases, there was a span of 10 bases. CDR3 size: 12 residues. CDR3 DNA: TGTGCCAGCACCCAAAGGGGTGAAAAACTGTTTTTT. Translation gives CASTQRGEKLFF.

The V and J genes are TRBV27 and TRBJ1-6; maybe TRBD1 (5 bases). The CDR3 runs to 14 residues. Trimming left V 2 bases short and J 5 bases short, with 7 bases between. Germline CDR1 MNHEY, CDR2 SMNVEV (reference sequence). CDR3 region: CASSLKGNNSPLHF. The CDR3 DNA reads as TGTGCCAGCAGTTTAAAGGGGAATAATTCACCCCTCCACTTT.

V and J are TRBV6-5 and TRBJ2-7, with D possibly matching TRBD1 (5 bases). The CDR3 spans 15 residues. The germline V gene has CDR1 MNHEY and CDR2 SVGAGI. The ends were cut back, 7 bases at V and 5 bases at J, with 21 bases in the middle. In DNA form, the CDR3 reads TGTGCCAGCACGCCCGGTCGGCTGGGGCGGAACGAGCAGTACTTC. This translates into CASTPGRLGRNEQYF.

This clone came up once. V and J are TRBV6-5 and TRBJ1-2, with 10 bases that match TRBD1. The CDR3 has 15 amino acids. Trimming cost V 6 bases and J 2 bases; bases outside gene matches: 6. CDR1 is MNHEY, CDR2 SVGAGI, per germline. CDR3 nucleotides: TGTGCCAGCAGGACAGGGGGCGAGGGGAACTATGGCTACACCTTC. It codes for CASRTGGEGNYGYTF.

This clone has more than one count but fewer than ten. This rearrangement joins TRBV6-5 to TRBJ1-4, with D possibly matching TRBD1 (6 bases). V shed 6 bases and J shed 5 bases, with 10 bases lying between them. The CDR3 runs 13 residues. Germline lookup yields CDR1 MNHEY and CDR2 SVGAGI. DNA for the CDR3: TGTGCCAGCAGGACAGGCGTCAATGAAAAACTGTTTTTT. It encodes CASRTGVNEKLFF.

The V gene is TRBV7-6, the J gene TRBJ2-2; the match to TRBD2 covers 7 bases. V shed 1 base, J shed 6 bases, and the junction held 2 bases outside the gene matches. CDR3 length equals 14 residues. Germline CDR1 SGHVS, CDR2 FNYEAQ. This chain's CDR3 is CASSLVGGSGELFF. The DNA of the CDR3 is TGTGCCAGCAGCTTAGTGGGAGGGTCCGGGGAGCTGTTTTTT.

The genes are TRBV19 and TRBJ2-2; 9 nucleotides agree with TRBD1. The CDR3 has 14 amino acids. Germline V gene lookup returns CDR1 LNHDA and CDR2 SQIVND (reference sequence). J lost 7 bases, V lost 10 bases, and 10 bases had no gene match. In DNA form, the CDR3 reads TGTGCCATCGGCCGGGACAGGGCGGACGGGGAGCTGTTTTTT. Translating it yields CAIGRDRADGELFF.

This clone was detected only a few times. CDR3 amino acids: CASTYDRGYGTQYF. As DNA, the CDR3 is TGCGCCAGCACCTACGACAGGGGTTATGGGACCCAGTACTTC. This chain uses TRBV10-2 with TRBJ2-5; 8 nucleotides align to TRBD1. CDR1 is WSHSY and CDR2 is SAAADI in the germline V gene. V shed 7 bases and J 7 bases; nucleotides not matched to a gene: 11. The CDR3 runs to 14 residues.

This clone has only a few counts. This chain links TRBV24-1 with TRBJ2-2; possibly TRBD2 for D (5 bases). V shed 4 bases and J shed 6 bases, with 20 bases lying between them. Germline-derived CDR1 and CDR2 are KGHDR and SFDVKD. The CDR3 spans 17 residues. The CDR3 loop reads CATSDPSLPRRAGELFF. The CDR3 coding sequence is TGTGCCACCAGTGACCCGTCTCTTCCCAGGCGGGCCGGGGAGCTGTTTTTT.

The rearrangement uses TRBV11-2 and TRBJ2-1; 9 bases are shared with TRBD1. Germline loops: CDR1 SGHAT, CDR2 FQNNGV. Losses at the gene ends were 4 bases for V and 8 bases for J; bases not matched to a gene: 3. The CDR3 spans 13 residues. In DNA, the CDR3 is TGTGCCAGCAGCTCTACAGGGGGCGATGAGCAGTTCTTC. It translates to CASSSTGGDEQFF.

This chain links TRBV7-9 with TRBJ2-1, with a possible D match to TRBD2 (5 bases). V lost 4 bases to trimming and J lost 0 bases, with 16 bases between them. The germline V gene encodes CDR1 SEHNR and CDR2 FQNEAQ (reference sequence). This CDR3 contains 17 residues. The CDR3 DNA reads as TGTGCCAGCAGCTCCCCCGGGGAAGGAAGCTCCTACAATGAGCAGTTCTTC. The encoded protein is CASSSPGEGSSYNEQFF.

CDR3 amino acids: CASIWTGGSNYGYTF. The CDR3 DNA follows: TGTGCCAGCATTTGGACAGGGGGCTCGAACTATGGCTACACCTTC. The chain uses TRBV6-6 and TRBJ1-2; 11 bases match TRBD1. The CDR3 consists of 15 residues. J was trimmed by 2 bases and V by 7 bases; bases with no gene match: 6. Germline V gene lookup returns CDR1 MNHNY and CDR2 SVGAGI (reference sequence).

Turning to this clone: Compared with germline, one end of the junction differs, possibly owing to a read error. The rearrangement uses TRBV3-1 (or the pseudogene TRBV3-2) and TRBJ2-3; 7 bases fit TRBD1. Germline CDR1 and CDR2: LGHDT and YNNKEL (reference sequence). The CDR3 is 15 residues long. CDR3 bases: TGTGCCAGCAGCCTCTCGGGACAGAGCAGAGATACGCAGTATTTT. This sequence encodes CASSLSGQSRDTQYF.

In this sample, this clone turned up a few times. V usage is TRBV3-1 (or the pseudogene TRBV3-2) and J usage is TRBJ1-1; D perhaps matches TRBD1 (5 bases). Germline V CDR1 and CDR2: LGHDT, YNNKEL (reference sequence). The CDR3 totals 14 residues. Trimming stripped 4 bases from V and 9 bases from J, with 18 bases between. The CDR3 DNA follows: TGTGCCAGCAGCCCGGGACTGAGGGCCGTCCAAGCTTTCTTT. As protein: CASSPGLRAVQAFF.

The chain links TRBV2 to TRBJ1-2; tentatively, D is TRBD1 (5 bases). Trimming removed 5 bases from V and 6 bases from J, with 13 bases in between. CDR1 is SNHLY and CDR2 is FYNNEI in the germline V gene. The CDR3 runs 13 residues. The CDR3: CASSQSSGNGYTF. DNA for the CDR3: TGTGCCAGCAGTCAGTCGTCAGGGAATGGCTACACCTTC.

The chain is built from TRBV4-1 and TRBJ1-4; possibly TRBD1 for D (5 bases). Deletions cut 1 base from V and 8 bases from J, with 17 bases between. Germline V gives CDR1 MGHRA, CDR2 YSYEKL. The CDR3 is 16 amino acids. The CDR3 bases are TGCGCCAGCAGCCAAGCCGGGGCAGGAGCGGGAGAAAAACTGTTTTTT. Its translation: CASSQAGAGAGEKLFF.

The rearrangement joins TRBV6-6 to TRBJ1-6; the match to TRBD1 covers 10 bases. Germline V lookup: CDR1 MNHNY, CDR2 SVGAGI (reference sequence). This CDR3 contains 18 residues. V lost 5 bases, J lost 1 base, and 8 bases stayed unmatched. The CDR3 nucleotides read TGTGCCAGCAGTCCCGTCCGACAGGGGGCTTCCTATAATTCACCCCTCCACTTT. Its protein is CASSPVRQGASYNSPLHF.

The chain couples TRBV9 to TRBJ2-7, with TRBD2 as a possible D gene (7 bases). Trimming left V 3 bases short and J 7 bases short, with 23 bases between. Germline V CDR1 and CDR2: SGDLS, YYNGEE. The CDR3 covers 16 residues. The CDR3 protein is CASSGGLADKQGEQYF. Here the CDR3 DNA reads TGTGCCAGCAGCGGGGGGCTAGCGGACAAACAAGGGGAGCAGTACTTC.

The genes are TRBV5-1 and TRBJ1-2; D perhaps matches TRBD1 (5 bases). This CDR3 has 15 amino acids. V was trimmed by 0 bases and J by 4 bases, leaving 13 bases between them. The germline V gene encodes CDR1 SGHRS and CDR2 YFSETQ. The chain's CDR3 is CASSLAGRVAYGYTF. In DNA form, the CDR3 reads TGCGCCAGCAGCTTGGCAGGCAGGGTCGCCTATGGCTACACCTTC.

This clone came up many times. Other DNA variants within this sample encode the same CDR3. The chain is built from TRBV7-9 and TRBJ1-3; 7 nucleotides align to TRBD1. Per the germline V gene, CDR1 is SEHNR and CDR2 is FQNEAQ (reference sequence). Trimming removed 1 base from V and 0 bases from J; junction bases left unmatched: 6. The CDR3 has 17 residues. This CDR3 is CASSLGGGRSSGNTIYF. The CDR3 DNA follows: TGTGCCAGCAGCTTAGGAGGGGGCCGAAGCTCTGGAAACACCATATATTTT.